This T cell receptor beta chain was found in a study of blood T cells in healthy people across ages. Study-level findings and limits: Estimated diversity, derived from one million T cells, was regarded as an underestimate.

The CDR3 runs 13 residues. V dropped 0 bases and J dropped 1 base, with 3 bases sitting between them. For this clonotype: Its antigen is as yet unknown.

Then a second PCR, running roughly 7 to 11 cycles, was carried out with a sample-barcoded 5' primer and a J-beta primer mix. TCRdb reanalysed the 5' RACE reads using MiXCR and keeps one entry per CDR3 protein. The data hold approximately 780,000 distinct CDR3 sequences, with about a quarter observed a single time. This sample was also put to use in a study of T cells of mothers and their children. That paper notes: Reads obtained per mother exceeded 10 million TCR beta CDR3 reads, with approximately 3 million obtained per child.

The sample consisted of blood. This receptor was identified in a boy under 18 in good health. V is TRBV12-3 or TRBV12-4 and J is TRBJ1-2; D call uncertain. CDR3 sequence: CASSLADNYGYTF. The CDR3 region has the DNA TGTGCCAGCAGTTTAGCTGATAACTATGGCTACACCTTC.